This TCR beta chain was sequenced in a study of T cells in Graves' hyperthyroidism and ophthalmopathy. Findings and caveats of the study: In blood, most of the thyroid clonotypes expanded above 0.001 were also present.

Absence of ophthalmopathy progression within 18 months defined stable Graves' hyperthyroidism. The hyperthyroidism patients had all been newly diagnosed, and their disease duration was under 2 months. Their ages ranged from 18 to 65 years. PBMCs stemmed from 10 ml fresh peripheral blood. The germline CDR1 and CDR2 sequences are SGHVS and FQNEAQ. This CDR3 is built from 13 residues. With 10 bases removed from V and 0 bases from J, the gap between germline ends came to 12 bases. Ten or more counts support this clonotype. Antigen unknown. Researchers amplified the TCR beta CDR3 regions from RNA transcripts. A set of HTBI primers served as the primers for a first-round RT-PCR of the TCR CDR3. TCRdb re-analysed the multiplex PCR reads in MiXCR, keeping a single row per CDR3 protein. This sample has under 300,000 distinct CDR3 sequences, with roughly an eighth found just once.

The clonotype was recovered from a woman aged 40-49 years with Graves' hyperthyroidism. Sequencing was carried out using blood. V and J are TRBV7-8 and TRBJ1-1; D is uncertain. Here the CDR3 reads CATTDTMNTEAFF. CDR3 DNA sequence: TGTGCCACCACCGATACCATGAACACTGAAGCTTTCTTT.